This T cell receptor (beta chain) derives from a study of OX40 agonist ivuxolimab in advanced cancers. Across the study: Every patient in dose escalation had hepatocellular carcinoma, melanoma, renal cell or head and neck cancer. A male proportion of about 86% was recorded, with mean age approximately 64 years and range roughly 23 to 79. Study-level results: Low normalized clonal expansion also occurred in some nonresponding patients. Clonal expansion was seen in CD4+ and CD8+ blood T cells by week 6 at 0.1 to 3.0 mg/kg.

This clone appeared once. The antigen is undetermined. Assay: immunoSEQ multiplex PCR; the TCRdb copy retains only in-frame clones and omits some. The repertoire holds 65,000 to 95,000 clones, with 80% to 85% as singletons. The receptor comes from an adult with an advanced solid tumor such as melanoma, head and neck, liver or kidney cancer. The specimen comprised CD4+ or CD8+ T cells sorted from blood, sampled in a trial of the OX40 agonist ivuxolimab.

The CDR3 nucleotides are TGTGCCAGTAGTATACGGGGGGGTAACTATGGCTACACCTTC. Translating gives CASSIRGGNYGYTF. This sequence joins TRBV19 and TRBJ1-2, with D tentatively TRBD1 (5 bases). The CDR3 is 14 amino acids. V was shortened by 2 bases and J by 1 base, with 8 bases between the two germline ends. The germline V gene has CDR1 LNHDA and CDR2 SQIVND (reference sequence). The full variable domain, in which reference TRBV19 and TRBJ1-2 provide the parts outside the CDR3, is DGGITQSPKYLFRKEGQNVTLSCEQNLNHDAMYWYRQDPGQGLRLIYYSQIVNDFQKGDIAEGYSVSREKKESFPLTVTSAQKNPTAFYLCASSIRGGNYGYTFGSGTRLTVV.